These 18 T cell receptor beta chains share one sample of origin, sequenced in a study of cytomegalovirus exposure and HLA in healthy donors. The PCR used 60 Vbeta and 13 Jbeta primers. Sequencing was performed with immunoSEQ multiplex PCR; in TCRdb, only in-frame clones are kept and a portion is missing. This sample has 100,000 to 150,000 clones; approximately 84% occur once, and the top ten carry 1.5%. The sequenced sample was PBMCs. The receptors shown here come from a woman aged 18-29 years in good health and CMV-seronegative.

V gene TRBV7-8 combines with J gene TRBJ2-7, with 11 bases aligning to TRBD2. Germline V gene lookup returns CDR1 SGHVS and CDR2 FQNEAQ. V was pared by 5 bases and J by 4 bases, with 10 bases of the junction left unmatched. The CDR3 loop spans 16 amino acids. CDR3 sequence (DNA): TGTGCCAGCAGCCATGGACTAGCGGGCGATTCGTACGAGCAGTACTTC. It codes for CASSHGLAGDSYEQYF.

The CDR3 sequence: CASSQGRQGSYTF. The CDR3 nucleotides are TGTGCCAGCAGCCAAGGACGACAGGGGTCCTACACCTTC. The chain joins TRBV4-2 to TRBJ1-2; 8 positions agree with TRBD1. The J segment lost 10 bases and the V segment lost 1 base, leaving 5 bases of the junction unmatched. This CDR3 comprises 13 residues. Germline CDR1 is LGHNA and CDR2 is YNFKEQ.

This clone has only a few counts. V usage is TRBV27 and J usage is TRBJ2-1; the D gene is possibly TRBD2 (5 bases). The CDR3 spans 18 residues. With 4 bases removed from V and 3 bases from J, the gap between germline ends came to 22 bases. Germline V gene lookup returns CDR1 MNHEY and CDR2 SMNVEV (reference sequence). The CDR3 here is CASSSLPASTGIYNEQFF. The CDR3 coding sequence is TGTGCCAGCAGTTCATTGCCGGCGAGCACCGGGATCTACAATGAGCAGTTCTTC.

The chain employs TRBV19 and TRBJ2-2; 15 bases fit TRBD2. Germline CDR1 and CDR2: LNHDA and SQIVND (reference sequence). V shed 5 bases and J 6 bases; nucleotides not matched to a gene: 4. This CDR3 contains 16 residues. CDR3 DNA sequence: TGTGCCAGTAGTCCCGGACTAGCGGGAGGGCCCGGGGAGCTGTTTTTT. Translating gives CASSPGLAGGPGELFF.

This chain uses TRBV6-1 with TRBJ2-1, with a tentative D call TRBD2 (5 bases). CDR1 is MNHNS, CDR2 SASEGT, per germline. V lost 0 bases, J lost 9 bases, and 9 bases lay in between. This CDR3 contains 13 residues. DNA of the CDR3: TGTGCCAGCAGTGAAGCGGGAGCCGGTGAGCAGTTCTTC. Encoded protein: CASSEAGAGEQFF.

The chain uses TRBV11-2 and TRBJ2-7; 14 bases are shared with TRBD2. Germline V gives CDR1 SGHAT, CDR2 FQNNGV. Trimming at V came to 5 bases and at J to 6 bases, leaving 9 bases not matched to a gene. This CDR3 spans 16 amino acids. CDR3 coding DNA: TGTGCCAGCAGCCATCCACGGGGACTAGCGGGAGTCGAGCAGTACTTC. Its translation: CASSHPRGLAGVEQYF. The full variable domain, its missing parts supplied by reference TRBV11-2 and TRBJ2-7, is EAGVAQSPRYKIIEKRQSVAFWCNPISGHATLYWYQQILGQGPKLLIQFQNNGVVDDSQLPKDRFSAERLKGVDSTLKIQPAKLEDSAVYLCASSHPRGLAGVEQYFGPGTRLTVT.

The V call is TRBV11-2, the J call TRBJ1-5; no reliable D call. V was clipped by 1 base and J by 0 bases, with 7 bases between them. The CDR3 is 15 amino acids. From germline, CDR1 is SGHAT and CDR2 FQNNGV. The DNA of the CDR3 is TGTGCCAGCAGCTTAGGCAGTTATAGCAATCAGCCCCAGCATTTT. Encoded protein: CASSLGSYSNQPQHF.

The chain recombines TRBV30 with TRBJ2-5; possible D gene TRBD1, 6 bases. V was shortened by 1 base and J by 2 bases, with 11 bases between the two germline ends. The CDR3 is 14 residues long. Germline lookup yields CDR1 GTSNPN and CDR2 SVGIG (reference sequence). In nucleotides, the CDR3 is TGTGCCTGGAGTGGGTGGGACACACAAGAGACCCAGTACTTC. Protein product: CAWSGWDTQETQYF. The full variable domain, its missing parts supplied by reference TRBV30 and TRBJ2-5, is SQTIHQWPATLVQPVGSPLSLECTVEGTSNPNLYWYRQAAGRGLQLLFYSVGIGQISSEVPQNLSASRPQDRQFILSSKKLLLSDSGFYLCAWSGWDTQETQYFGPGTRLLVL.

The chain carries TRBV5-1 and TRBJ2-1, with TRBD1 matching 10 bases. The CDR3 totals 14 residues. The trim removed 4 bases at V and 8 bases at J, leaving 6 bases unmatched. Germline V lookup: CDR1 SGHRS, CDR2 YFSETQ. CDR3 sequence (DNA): TGCGCCAGCAGCGGGACAGGGGATGAGTATGAGCAGTTCTTC. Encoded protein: CASSGTGDEYEQFF. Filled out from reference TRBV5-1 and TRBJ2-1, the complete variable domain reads KAGVTQTPRYLIKTRGQQVTLSCSPISGHRSVSWYQQTPGQGLQFLFEYFSETQRNKGNFPGRFSGRQFSNSRSEMNVSTLELGDSALYLCASSGTGDEYEQFFGPGTRLTVL.

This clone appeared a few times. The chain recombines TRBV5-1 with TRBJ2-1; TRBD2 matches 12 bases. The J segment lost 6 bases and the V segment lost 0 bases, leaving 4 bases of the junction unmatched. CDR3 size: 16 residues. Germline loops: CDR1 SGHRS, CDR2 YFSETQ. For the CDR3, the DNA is TGCGCCAGCAGCTTGGGGTGGACTAGCGGGGTCAATGAGCAGTTCTTC. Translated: CASSLGWTSGVNEQFF.

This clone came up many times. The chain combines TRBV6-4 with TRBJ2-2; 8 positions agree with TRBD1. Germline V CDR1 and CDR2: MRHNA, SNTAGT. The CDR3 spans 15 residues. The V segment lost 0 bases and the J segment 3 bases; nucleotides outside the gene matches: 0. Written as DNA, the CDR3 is TGTGCCAGCAGTGACTCGACAGGGGACACCGGGGAGCTGTTTTTT. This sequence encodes CASSDSTGDTGELFF.

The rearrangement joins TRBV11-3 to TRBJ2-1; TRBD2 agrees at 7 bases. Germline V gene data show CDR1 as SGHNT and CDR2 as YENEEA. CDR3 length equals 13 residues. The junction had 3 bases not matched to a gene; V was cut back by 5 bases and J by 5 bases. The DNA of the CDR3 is TGTGCCAGCAGCCTAGCGGAGAACAATGAGCAGTTCTTC. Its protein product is CASSLAENNEQFF.

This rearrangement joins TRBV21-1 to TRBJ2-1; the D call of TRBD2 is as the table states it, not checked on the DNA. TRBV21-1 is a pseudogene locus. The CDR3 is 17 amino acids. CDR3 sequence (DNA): TGTGCCAGCAGCAAAGAGAACGGGAGGAAAGGGTACAATGAGCAGTTCTTC. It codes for CASSKENGRKGYNEQFF.

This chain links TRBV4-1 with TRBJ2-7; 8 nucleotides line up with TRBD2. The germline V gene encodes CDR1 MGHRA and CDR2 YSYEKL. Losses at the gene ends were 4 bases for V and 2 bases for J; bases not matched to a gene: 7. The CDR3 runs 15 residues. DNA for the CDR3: TGCGCCAGCAGCCCCGCGGGAGGTCGAACCTACGAGCAGTACTTC. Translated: CASSPAGGRTYEQYF.

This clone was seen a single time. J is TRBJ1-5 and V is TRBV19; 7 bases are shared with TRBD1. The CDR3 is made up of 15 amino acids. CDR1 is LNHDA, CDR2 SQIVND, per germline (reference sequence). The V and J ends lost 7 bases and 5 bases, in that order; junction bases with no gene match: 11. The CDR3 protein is CASNSTGRMHQPQHF. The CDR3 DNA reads TGTGCCAGTAATTCGACAGGGAGGATGCATCAGCCCCAGCATTTT.

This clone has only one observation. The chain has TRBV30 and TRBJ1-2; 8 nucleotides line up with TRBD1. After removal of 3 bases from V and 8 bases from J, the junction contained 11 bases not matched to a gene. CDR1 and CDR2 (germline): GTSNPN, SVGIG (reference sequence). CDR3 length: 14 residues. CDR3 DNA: TGTGCCTGGAGGCGAGGACAGGGAGGGAAAGGCTACACCTTC. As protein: CAWRRGQGGKGYTF. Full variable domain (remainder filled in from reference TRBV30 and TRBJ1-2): SQTIHQWPATLVQPVGSPLSLECTVEGTSNPNLYWYRQAAGRGLQLLFYSVGIGQISSEVPQNLSASRPQDRQFILSSKKLLLSDSGFYLCAWRRGQGGKGYTFGSGTRLTVV.

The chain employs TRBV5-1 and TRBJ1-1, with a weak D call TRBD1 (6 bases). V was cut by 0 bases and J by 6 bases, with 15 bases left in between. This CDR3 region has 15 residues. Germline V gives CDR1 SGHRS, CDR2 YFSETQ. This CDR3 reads CASSLVAGVESEAFF. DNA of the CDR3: TGCGCCAGCAGCTTGGTAGCAGGGGTAGAGTCTGAAGCTTTCTTT.

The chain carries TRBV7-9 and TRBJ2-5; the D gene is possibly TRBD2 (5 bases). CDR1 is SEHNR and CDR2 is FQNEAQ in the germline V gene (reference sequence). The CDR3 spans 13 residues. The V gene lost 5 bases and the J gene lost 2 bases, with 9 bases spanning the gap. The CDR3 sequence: CASSRSGQETQYF. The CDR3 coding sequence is TGTGCCAGCAGCCGCAGCGGTCAAGAGACCCAGTACTTC.